This T cell receptor (beta chain) was sequenced for a study of T cell repertoires in MIS-A myocarditis (dated by TCRdb to the early 2020s). The immunoSEQ bias-controlled multiplex PCR was used to amplify TCRbeta CDR3 regions, which were then sequenced at high throughput. As for how the authors treated the data: CDR3 sequences were collapsed and filtered by the immunoSEQ vendor pipeline to quantify abundance and frequency of each unique TCRbeta CDR3. CD-HIT clustered dominant CDR3 amino acid sequences with SARS-CoV-2-specific ImmuneCODE TCRbeta sequences at a 90% global sequence identity threshold. A clone was classed as hyperexpanded at a frequency of 0.1 to 1 and as large at a frequency of 0.01 to 0.1. CDR3 amino acid sequences and V and J gene assignments of dominant clones were confirmed with MiXCR. The R stringdist package was used to calculate Levenshtein distances between the patient clonotypes and the ImmuneCODE hits. Sourced from immuneACCESS, this table was stored by TCRdb with only in-frame sequences that have V and J called. A share of the clones is absent; for the studies checked, an unresolved V gene accounts for under half, and the remainder has no known explanation. Clonal size and the V and J genes are those of that table, whereas D and trimming came from the DNA. For this sample the table gives approximately 7,200 clones, of which around 73% were detected only once. The ten largest clones take up less than 20% of the sample.

Remarks on this clone: The specificity of this receptor is unknown. The input lacks base qualities; no much larger clone sits a single base away.

The QIAamp DNA FFPE kit was used to extract genomic DNA from formalin-fixed paraffin-embedded autopsy tissue. Per the germline V gene, MNHEY is the CDR1 and SVGEGT is the CDR2. A distance of 6 bases separates the germline ends of V and J, which lose 2 bases and 5 bases respectively. Spanning cysteine to phenylalanine, the CDR3 consists of 12 amino acids. Only the CDR3 DNA is retained, 36 bases long and in frame from the first base. This clonotype was obtained from a man between 18 and 35 years old with fulminant myocarditis from multisystem inflammatory syndrome in adults (MIS-A) after COVID-19. This sequence uses TRBV6-2 or TRBV6-3 and TRBJ2-5, and the D gene may be TRBD2, 5 bases matching. What was sequenced was right inferior lung lobe tissue obtained at autopsy. The CDR3 sequence is CASSYRRETQYF. The nucleotide sequence reads TGTGCCAGCAGTTACCGGAGGGAGACCCAGTACTTC.